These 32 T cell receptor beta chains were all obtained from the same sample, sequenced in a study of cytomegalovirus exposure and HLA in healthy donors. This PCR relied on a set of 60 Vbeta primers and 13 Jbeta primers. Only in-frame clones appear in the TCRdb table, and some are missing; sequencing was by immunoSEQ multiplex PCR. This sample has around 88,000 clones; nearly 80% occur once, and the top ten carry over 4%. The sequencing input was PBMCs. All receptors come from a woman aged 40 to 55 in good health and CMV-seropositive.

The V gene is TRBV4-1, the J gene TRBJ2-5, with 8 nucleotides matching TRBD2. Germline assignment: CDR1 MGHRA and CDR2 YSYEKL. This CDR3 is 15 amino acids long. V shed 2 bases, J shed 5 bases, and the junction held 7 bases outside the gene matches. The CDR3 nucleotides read TGCGCCAGCAGCCAAAAATACAGCGGGAGCGAGACCCAGTACTTC. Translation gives CASSQKYSGSETQYF.

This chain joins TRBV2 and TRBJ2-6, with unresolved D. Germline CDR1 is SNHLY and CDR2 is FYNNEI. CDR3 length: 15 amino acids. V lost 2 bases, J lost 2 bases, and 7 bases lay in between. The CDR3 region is CASSEIVTGANVLTF. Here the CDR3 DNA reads TGTGCCAGCAGTGAAATAGTAACTGGGGCCAACGTCCTGACTTTC.

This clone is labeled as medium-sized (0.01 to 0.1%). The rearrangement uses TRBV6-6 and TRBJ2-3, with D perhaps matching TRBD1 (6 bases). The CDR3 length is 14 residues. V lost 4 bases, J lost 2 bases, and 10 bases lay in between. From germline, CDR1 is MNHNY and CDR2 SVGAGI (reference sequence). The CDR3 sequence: CASSSGQPTDTQYF. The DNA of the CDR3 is TGTGCCAGCAGTTCCGGACAGCCCACAGATACGCAGTATTTT.

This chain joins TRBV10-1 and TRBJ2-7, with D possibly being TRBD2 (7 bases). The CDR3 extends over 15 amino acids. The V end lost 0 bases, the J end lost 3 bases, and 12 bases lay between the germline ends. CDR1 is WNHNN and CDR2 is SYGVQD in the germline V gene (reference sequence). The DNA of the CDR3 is TGCGCCAGCAGTGAGTCCGCAGGGGAGGGCTACGAGCAGTACTTC. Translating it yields CASSESAGEGYEQYF.

The CDR3 nucleotides are TGTGCCAGCAGCCCGAGACTAGCGGGACTCACAGATACGCAGTATTTT. Its protein is CASSPRLAGLTDTQYF. This chain links TRBV7-9 with TRBJ2-3, with 11 bases identical to TRBD2. The V gene end was trimmed by 5 bases and the J gene end by 2 bases; junction bases not matched to a gene: 6. CDR1 and CDR2 (germline): SEHNR, FQNEAQ (reference sequence). There are 16 residues in the CDR3.

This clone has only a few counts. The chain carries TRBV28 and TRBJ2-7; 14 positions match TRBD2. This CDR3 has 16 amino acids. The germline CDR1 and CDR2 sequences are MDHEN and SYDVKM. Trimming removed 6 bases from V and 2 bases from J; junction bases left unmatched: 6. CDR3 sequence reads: CASRTRGLAGAYEQYF. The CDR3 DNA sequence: TGTGCCAGCAGAACCCGGGGACTAGCGGGGGCCTACGAGCAGTACTTC.

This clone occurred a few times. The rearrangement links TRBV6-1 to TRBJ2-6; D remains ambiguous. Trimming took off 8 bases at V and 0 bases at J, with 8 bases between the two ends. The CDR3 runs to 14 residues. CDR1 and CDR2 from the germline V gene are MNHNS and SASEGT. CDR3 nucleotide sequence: TGTGCCAGCGCCTACAGCTCTGGGGCCAACGTCCTGACTTTC. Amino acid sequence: CASAYSSGANVLTF.

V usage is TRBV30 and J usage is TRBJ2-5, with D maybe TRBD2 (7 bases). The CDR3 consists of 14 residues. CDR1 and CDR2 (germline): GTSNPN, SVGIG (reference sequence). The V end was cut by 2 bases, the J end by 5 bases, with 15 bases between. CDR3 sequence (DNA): TGTGCCTGGAGTCTTGGGGGGGCGGGTGAGACCCAGTACTTC. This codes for CAWSLGGAGETQYF.

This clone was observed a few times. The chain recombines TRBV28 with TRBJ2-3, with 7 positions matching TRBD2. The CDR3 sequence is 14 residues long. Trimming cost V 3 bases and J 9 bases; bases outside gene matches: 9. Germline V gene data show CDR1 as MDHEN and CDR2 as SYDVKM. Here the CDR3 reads CASSLAGVAGTQYF. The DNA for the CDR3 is TGTGCCAGCAGTTTGGCGGGAGTCGCGGGAACGCAGTATTTT.

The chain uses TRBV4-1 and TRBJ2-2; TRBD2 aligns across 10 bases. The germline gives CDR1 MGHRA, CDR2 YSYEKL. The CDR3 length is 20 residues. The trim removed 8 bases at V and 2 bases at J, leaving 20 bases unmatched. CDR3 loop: CASLHIHKRSSGSNTGELFF. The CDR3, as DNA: TGCGCCAGCCTACATATCCACAAGAGGTCTAGCGGGAGCAACACCGGGGAGCTGTTTTTT.

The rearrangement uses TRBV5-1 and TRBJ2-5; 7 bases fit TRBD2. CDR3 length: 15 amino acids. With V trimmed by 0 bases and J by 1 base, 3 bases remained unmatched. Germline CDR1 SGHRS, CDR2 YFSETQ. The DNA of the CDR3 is TGCGCCAGCAGCTTGGAGGGACTACTCCAAGAGACCCAGTACTTC. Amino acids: CASSLEGLLQETQYF.

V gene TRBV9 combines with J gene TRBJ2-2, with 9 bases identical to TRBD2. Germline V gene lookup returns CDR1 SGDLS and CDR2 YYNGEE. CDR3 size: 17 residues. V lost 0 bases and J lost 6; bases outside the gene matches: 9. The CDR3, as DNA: TGTGCCAGCAGCGTAGTAGGGCGGGAGGGCCGGGCCGGGGAGCTGTTTTTT. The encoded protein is CASSVVGREGRAGELFF.

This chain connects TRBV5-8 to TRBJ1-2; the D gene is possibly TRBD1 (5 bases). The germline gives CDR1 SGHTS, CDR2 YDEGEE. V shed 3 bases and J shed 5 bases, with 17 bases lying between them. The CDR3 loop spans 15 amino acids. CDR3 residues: CASSYRQWGAYGYTF. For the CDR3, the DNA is TGTGCCAGCAGCTACCGACAGTGGGGTGCATATGGCTACACCTTC. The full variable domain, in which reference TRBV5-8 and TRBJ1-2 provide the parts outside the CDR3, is EAGVTQSPTHLIKTRGQQATLRCSPISGHTSVYWYQQALGLGLQFLLWYDEGEERNRGNFPPRFSGRQFPNYSSELNVNALELEDSALYLCASSYRQWGAYGYTFGSGTRLTVV.

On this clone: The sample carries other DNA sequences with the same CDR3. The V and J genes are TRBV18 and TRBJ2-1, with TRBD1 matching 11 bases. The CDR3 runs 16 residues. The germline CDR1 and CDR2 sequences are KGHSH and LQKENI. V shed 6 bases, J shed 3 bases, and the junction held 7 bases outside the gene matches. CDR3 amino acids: CASSTWDRGDYNEQFF. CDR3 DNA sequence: TGTGCCAGCTCCACCTGGGACAGGGGGGACTACAATGAGCAGTTCTTC.

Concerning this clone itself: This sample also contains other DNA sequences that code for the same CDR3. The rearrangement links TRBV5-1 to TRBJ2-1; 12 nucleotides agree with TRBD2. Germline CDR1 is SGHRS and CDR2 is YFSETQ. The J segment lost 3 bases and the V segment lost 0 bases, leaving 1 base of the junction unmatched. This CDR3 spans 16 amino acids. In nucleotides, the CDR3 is TGCGCCAGCAGCTTGGGACTAGCGGGGGTCTACAATGAGCAGTTCTTC. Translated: CASSLGLAGVYNEQFF.

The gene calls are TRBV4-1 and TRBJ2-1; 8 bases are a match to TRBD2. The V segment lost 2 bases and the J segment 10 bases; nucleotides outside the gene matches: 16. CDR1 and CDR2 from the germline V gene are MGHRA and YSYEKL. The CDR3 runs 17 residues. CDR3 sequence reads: CASSQRTGGGVLREQFF. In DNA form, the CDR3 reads TGCGCCAGCAGCCAAAGAACGGGAGGGGGTGTGCTAAGGGAGCAGTTCTTC.

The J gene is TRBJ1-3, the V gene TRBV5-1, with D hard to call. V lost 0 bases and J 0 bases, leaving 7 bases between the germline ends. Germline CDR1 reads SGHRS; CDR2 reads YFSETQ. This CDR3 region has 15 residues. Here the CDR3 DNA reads TGCGCCAGCAGCTTGGACAGCCGCTCTGGAAACACCATATATTTT. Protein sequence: CASSLDSRSGNTIYF.

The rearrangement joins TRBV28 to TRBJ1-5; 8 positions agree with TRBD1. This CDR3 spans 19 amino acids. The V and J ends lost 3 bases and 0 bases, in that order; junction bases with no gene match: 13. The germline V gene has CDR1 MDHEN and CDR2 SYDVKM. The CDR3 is CASSFPRTGKDGSNQPQHF. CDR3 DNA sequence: TGTGCCAGCAGTTTCCCCAGGACAGGGAAGGATGGTAGCAATCAGCCCCAGCATTTT.

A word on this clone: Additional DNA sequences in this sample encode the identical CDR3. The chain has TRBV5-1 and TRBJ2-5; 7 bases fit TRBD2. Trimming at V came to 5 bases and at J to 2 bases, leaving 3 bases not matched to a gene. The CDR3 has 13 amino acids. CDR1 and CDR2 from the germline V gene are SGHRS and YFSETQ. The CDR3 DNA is TGCGCCAGCAGTAGGGAGGGGCAAGAGACCCAGTACTTC. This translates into CASSREGQETQYF.

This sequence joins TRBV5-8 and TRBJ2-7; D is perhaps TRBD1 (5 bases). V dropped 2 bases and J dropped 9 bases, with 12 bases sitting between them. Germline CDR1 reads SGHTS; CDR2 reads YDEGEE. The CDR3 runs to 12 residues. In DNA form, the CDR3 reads TGTGCCAGCAGCTTCGGCTTGCAGGGGCAGTACTTC. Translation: CASSFGLQGQYF.

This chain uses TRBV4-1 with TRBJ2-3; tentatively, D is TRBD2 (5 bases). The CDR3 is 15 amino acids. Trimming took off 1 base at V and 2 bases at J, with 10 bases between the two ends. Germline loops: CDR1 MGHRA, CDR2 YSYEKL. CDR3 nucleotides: TGCGCCAGCAGCCAAGGGTACGGGGTCACAGATACGCAGTATTTT. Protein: CASSQGYGVTDTQYF.

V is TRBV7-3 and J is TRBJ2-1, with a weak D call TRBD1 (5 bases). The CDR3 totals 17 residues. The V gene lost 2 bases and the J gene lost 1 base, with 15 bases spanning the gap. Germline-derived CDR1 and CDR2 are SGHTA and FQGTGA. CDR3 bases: TGTGCCAGCAGCTTATTCGACAGTCCATTATCCTACAATGAGCAGTTCTTC. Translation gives CASSLFDSPLSYNEQFF.

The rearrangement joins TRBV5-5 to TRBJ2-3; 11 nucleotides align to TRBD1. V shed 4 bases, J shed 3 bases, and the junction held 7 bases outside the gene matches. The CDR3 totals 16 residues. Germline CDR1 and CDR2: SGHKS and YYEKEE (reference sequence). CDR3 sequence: CASSLEGTGGTDTQYF. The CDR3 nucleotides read TGTGCCAGCAGCCTGGAGGGGACAGGGGGTACAGATACGCAGTATTTT.

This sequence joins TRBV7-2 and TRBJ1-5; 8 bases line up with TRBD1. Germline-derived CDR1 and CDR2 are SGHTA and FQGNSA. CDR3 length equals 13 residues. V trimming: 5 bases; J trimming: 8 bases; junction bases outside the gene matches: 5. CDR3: CASSLGQVKPQHF. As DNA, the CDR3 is TGTGCCAGCAGCCTGGGACAGGTCAAGCCCCAGCATTTT.

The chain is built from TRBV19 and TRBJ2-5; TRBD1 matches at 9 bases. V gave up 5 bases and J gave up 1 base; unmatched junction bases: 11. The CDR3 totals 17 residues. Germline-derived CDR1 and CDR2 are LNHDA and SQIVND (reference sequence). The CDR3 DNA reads TGTGCCAGTAGTTCCACAGGGGGCCGGTCGTCCCAAGAGACCCAGTACTTC. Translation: CASSSTGGRSSQETQYF.

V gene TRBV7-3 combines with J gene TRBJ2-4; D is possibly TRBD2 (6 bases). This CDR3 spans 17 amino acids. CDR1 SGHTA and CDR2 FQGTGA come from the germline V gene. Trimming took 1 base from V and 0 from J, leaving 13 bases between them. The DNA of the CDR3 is TGTGCCAGCAGCTTAAGCGCTAGCGAGTTAGCCAAAAACATTCAGTACTTC. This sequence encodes CASSLSASELAKNIQYF.

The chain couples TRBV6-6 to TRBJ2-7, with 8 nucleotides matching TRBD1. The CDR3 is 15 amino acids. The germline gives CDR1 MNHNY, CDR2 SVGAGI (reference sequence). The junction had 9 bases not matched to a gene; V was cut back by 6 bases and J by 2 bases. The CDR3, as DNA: TGTGCCAGCAGCCCAACCGGGACAGGCGCCTACGAGCAGTACTTC. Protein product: CASSPTGTGAYEQYF.

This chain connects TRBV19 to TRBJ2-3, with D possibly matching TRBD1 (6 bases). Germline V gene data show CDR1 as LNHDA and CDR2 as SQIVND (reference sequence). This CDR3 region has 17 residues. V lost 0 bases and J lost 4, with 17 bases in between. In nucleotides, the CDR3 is TGTGCCAGTAGTATAGATCTTTGGGCCAGGGGCTCAGATACGCAGTATTTT. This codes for CASSIDLWARGSDTQYF.

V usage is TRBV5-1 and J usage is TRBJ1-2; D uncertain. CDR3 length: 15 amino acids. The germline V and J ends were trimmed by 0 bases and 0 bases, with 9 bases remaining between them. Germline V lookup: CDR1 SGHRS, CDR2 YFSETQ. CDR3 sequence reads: CASSLETFSNYGYTF. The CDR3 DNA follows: TGCGCCAGCAGCTTGGAAACTTTCTCTAACTATGGCTACACCTTC. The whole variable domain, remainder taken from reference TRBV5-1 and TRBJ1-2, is KAGVTQTPRYLIKTRGQQVTLSCSPISGHRSVSWYQQTPGQGLQFLFEYFSETQRNKGNFPGRFSGRQFSNSRSEMNVSTLELGDSALYLCASSLETFSNYGYTFGSGTRLTVV.

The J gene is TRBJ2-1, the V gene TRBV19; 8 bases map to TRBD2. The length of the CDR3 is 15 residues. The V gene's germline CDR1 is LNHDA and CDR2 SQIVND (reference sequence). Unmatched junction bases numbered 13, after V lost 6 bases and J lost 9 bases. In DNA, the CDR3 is TGTGCCAGTAGGAGAGGACTAGCTGGGCACATTGAGCAGTTCTTC. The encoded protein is CASRRGLAGHIEQFF.

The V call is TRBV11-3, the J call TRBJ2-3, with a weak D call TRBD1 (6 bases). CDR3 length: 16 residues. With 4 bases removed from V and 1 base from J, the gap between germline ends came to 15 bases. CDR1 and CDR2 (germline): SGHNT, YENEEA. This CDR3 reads CASSYNFRQGTDTQYF. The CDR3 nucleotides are TGTGCCAGCAGCTATAACTTTCGACAGGGCACAGATACGCAGTATTTT. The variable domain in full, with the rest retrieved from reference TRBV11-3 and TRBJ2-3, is EAGVVQSPRYKIIEKKQPVAFWCNPISGHNTLYWYLQNLGQGPELLIRYENEEAVDDSQLPKDRFSAERLKGVDSTLKIQPAELGDSAVYLCASSYNFRQGTDTQYFGPGTRLTVL.

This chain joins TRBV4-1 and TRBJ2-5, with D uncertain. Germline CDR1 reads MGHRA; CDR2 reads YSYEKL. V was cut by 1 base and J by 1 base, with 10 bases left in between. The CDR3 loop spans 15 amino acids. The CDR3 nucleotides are TGCGCCAGCAGCCAAGTCTCAACTATCCAAGAGACCCAGTACTTC. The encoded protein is CASSQVSTIQETQYF.